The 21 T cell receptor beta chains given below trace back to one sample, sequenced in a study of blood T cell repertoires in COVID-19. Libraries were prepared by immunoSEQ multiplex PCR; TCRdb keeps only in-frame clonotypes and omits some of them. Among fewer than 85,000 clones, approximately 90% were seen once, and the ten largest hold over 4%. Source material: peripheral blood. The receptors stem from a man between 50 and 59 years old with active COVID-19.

Here the CDR3 reads CASNPESSYNEQFF. As DNA, the CDR3 is TGCGCCAGCAATCCGGAGAGCTCCTACAATGAGCAGTTCTTC. The chain recombines TRBV4-1 with TRBJ2-1; D is unresolved. Germline CDR1 MGHRA, CDR2 YSYEKL. The V end was cut by 7 bases, the J end by 0 bases, with 10 bases between. This CDR3 has 14 amino acids.

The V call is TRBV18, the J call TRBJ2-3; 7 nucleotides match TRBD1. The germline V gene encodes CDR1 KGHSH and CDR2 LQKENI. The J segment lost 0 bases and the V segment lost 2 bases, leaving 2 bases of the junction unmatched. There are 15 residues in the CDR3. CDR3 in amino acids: CASSPVGQSTDTQYF. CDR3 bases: TGTGCCAGCTCACCAGTGGGACAGAGCACAGATACGCAGTATTTT. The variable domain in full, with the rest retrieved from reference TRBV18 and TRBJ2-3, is NAGVMQNPRHLVRRRGQEARLRCSPMKGHSHVYWYRQLPEEGLKFMVYLQKENIIDESGMPKERFSAEFPKEGPSILRIQQVVRGDSAAYFCASSPVGQSTDTQYFGPGTRLTVL.

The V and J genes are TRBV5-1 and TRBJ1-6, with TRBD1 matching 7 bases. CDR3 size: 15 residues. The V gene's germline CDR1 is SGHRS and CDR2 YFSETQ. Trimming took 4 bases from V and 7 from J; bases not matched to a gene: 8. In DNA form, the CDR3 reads TGCGCCAGCAGCGTAGCTGGGACAGCAAATTCACCCCTCCACTTT. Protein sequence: CASSVAGTANSPLHF. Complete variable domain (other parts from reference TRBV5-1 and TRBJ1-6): KAGVTQTPRYLIKTRGQQVTLSCSPISGHRSVSWYQQTPGQGLQFLFEYFSETQRNKGNFPGRFSGRQFSNSRSEMNVSTLELGDSALYLCASSVAGTANSPLHFGNGTRLTVT.

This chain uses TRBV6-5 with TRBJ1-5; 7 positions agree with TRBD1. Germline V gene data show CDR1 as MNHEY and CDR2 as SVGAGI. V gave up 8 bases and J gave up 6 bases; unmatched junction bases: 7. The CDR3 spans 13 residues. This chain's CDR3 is CASGTGDIQPQHF. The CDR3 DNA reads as TGTGCCAGCGGAACAGGGGATATTCAGCCCCAGCATTTT.

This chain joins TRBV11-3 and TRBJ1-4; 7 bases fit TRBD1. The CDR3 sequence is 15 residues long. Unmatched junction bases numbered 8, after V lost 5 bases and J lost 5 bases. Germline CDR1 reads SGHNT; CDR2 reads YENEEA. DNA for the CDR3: TGTGCCAGCAGCAATGCAGGGGGTACGAATGAAAAACTGTTTTTT. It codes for CASSNAGGTNEKLFF.

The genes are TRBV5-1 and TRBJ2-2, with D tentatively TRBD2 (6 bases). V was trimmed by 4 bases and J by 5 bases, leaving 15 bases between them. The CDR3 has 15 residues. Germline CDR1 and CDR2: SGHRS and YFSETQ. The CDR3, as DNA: TGCGCCAGCAGCCCGGGAGCCATGGTGACCGGGGAGCTGTTTTTT. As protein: CASSPGAMVTGELFF.

The CDR3: CASSQARGDNEKLFF. The CDR3 coding sequence is TGCGCCAGCAGCCAAGCTCGGGGAGATAATGAAAAACTGTTTTTT. The rearrangement uses TRBV4-3 and TRBJ1-4; D is uncertain. CDR1 is LGHNA, CDR2 YSLEER, per germline. CDR3 length: 15 amino acids. The V gene lost 1 base and the J gene lost 4 bases, with 10 bases spanning the gap.

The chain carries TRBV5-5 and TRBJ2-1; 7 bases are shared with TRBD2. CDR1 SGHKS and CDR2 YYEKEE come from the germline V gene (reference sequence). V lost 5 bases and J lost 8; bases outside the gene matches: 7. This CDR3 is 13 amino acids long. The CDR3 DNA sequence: TGTGCCAGCAGTTCCCCAGGGAGGGATGAGCAGTTCTTC. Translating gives CASSSPGRDEQFF.

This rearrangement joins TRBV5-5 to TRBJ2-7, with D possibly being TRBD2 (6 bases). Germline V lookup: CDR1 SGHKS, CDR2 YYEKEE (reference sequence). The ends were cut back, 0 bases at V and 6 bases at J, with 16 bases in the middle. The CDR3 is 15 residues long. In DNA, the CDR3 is TGTGCCAGCAGCTTGGGTAGTTTTGGAGGGACCGAGCAGTACTTC. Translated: CASSLGSFGGTEQYF.

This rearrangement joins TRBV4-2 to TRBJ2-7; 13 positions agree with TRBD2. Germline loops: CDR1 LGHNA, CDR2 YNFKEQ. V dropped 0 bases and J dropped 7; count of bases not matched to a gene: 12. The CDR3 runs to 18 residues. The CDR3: CASSQDRGLAGFRREQYF. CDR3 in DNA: TGTGCCAGCAGCCAAGATAGGGGACTAGCGGGATTTAGGAGAGAGCAGTACTTC.

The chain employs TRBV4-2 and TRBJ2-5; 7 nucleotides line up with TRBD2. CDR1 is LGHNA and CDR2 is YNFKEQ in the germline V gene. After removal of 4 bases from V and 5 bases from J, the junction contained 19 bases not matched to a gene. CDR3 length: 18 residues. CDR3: CASSPGGSLQQGWETQYF. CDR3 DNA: TGTGCCAGCAGCCCGGGAGGTTCACTCCAACAAGGTTGGGAGACCCAGTACTTC.

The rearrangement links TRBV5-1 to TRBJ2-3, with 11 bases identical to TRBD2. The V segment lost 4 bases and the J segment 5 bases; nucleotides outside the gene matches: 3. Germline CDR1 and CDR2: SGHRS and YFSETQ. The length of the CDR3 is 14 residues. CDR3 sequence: CASSMTSGEDTQYF. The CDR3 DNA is TGCGCCAGCAGCATGACTAGCGGGGAAGATACGCAGTATTTT.

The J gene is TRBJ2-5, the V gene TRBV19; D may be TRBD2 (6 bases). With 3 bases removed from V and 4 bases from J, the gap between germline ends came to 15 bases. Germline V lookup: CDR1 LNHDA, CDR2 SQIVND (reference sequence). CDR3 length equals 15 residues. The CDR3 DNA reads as TGTGCCAGTAGTATCACCGGGAGAGGAGGAGAGACCCAGTACTTC. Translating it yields CASSITGRGGETQYF.

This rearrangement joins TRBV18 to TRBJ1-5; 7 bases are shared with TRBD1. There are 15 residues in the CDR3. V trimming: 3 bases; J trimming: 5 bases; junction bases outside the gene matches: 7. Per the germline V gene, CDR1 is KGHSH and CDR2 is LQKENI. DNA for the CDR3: TGTGCCAGCTCACCCCTTGGAGGGGGCGATCAGCCCCAGCATTTT. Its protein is CASSPLGGGDQPQHF.

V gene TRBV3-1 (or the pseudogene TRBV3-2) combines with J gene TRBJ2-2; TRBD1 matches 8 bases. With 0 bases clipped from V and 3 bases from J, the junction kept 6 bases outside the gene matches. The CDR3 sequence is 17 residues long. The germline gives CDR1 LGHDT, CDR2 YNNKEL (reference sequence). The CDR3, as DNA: TGTGCCAGCAGCCAAGACACCGGACAGGGTCACACCGGGGAGCTGTTTTTT. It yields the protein CASSQDTGQGHTGELFF.

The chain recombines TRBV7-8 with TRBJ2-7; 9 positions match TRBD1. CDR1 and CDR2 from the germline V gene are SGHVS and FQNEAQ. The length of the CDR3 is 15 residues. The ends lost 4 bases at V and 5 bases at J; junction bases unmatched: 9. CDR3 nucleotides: TGTGCCAGCAGCTGGCGGGACAGGGTTCGAGACGAGCAGTACTTC. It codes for CASSWRDRVRDEQYF.

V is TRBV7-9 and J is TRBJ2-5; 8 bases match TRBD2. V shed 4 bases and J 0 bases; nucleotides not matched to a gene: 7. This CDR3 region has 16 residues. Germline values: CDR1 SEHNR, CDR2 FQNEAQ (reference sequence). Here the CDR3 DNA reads TGTGCCAGCAGCTCAACTAGCGGTGCCCACCAAGAGACCCAGTACTTC. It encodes CASSSTSGAHQETQYF.

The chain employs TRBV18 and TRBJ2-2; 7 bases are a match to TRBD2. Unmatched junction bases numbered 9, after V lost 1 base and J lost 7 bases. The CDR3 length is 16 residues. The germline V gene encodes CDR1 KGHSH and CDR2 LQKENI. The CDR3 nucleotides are TGTGCCAGCTCACCACGGCGGCGGGAGCTAGTCGGGGAGCTGTTTTTT. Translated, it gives CASSPRRRELVGELFF. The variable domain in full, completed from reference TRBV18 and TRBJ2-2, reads NAGVMQNPRHLVRRRGQEARLRCSPMKGHSHVYWYRQLPEEGLKFMVYLQKENIIDESGMPKERFSAEFPKEGPSILRIQQVVRGDSAAYFCASSPRRRELVGELFFGEGSRLTVL.

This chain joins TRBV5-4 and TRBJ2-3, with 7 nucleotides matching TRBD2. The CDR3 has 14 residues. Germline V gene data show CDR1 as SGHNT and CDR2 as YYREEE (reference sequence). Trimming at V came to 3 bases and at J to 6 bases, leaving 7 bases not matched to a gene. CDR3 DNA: TGTGCCAGCAGCTACAGCGGGGTAGGGGATACGCAGTATTTT. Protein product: CASSYSGVGDTQYF. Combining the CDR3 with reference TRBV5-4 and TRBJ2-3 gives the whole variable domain ETGVTQSPTHLIKTRGQQVTLRCSSQSGHNTVSWYQQALGQGPQFIFQYYREEENGRGNFPPRFSGLQFPNYSSELNVNALELDDSALYLCASSYSGVGDTQYFGPGTRLTVL.

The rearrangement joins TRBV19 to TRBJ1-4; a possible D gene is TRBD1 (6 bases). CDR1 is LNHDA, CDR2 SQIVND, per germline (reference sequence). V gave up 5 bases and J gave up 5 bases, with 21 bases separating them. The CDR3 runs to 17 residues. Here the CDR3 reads CASSSTSLQGKNEKLFF. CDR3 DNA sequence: TGTGCCAGTAGTTCCACCTCTTTACAGGGAAAAAATGAAAAACTGTTTTTT.

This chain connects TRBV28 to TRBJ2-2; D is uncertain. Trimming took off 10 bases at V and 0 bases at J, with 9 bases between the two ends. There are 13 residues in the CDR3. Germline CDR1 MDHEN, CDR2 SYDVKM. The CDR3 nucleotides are TGTGCCACGTTTGGGCCGAACACCGGGGAGCTGTTTTTT. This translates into CATFGPNTGELFF.